A single sample is the source of the 6 T cell receptor beta chains below, sequenced in a study of Ad26.COV2.S vaccination and SARS-CoV-2 variants. TCRdb's copy holds only in-frame clones and misses some; the assay was immunoSEQ multiplex PCR. In the table there are 400,000 to 450,000 clones, around 92% of which are singletons. The treatment was: some 20 received Ad26.COV2.S at low or high dose, single or two shots; five or six received placebo; per-sample allocation not given. Sampling took place 63 days after the first vaccine or placebo injection. Sequencing was performed on peripheral blood, taken in a trial of Ad26.COV2.S vaccine versus placebo. The receptor set was obtained from a person aged 18 to 65 who received the Ad26.COV2.S COVID-19 vaccine or a placebo.

There are a few counts of this clone. The rearrangement joins TRBV11-3 to TRBJ2-3, with D hard to call. This CDR3 contains 14 residues. The V gene lost 5 bases and the J gene lost 4 bases, with 13 bases spanning the gap. Looked up from germline, CDR1 is SGHNT and CDR2 is YENEEA. CDR3 sequence: CASSLNPAPDTQYF. In nucleotides, the CDR3 is TGTGCCAGCAGCCTGAACCCCGCCCCAGATACGCAGTATTTT. The variable domain in full, completed from reference TRBV11-3 and TRBJ2-3, reads EAGVVQSPRYKIIEKKQPVAFWCNPISGHNTLYWYLQNLGQGPELLIRYENEEAVDDSQLPKDRFSAERLKGVDSTLKIQPAELGDSAVYLCASSLNPAPDTQYFGPGTRLTVL.

The CDR3 loop is CASIGDNYGYTF. As DNA, the CDR3 is TGTGCCAGCATAGGGGACAACTATGGCTACACCTTC. The chain joins TRBV6-5 to TRBJ1-2; D possibly corresponds to TRBD1 (5 bases). The length of the CDR3 is 12 residues. Germline V gives CDR1 MNHEY, CDR2 SVGAGI. V lost 7 bases and J lost 2, with 8 bases in between.

The V call is TRBV5-6, the J call TRBJ2-1, with a tentative D call TRBD2 (6 bases). This CDR3 is built from 13 residues. V dropped 6 bases and J dropped 9 bases, with 16 bases sitting between them. Germline CDR1 is SGHDT and CDR2 is YYEEEE. CDR3 residues: CASTLAGLSEQFF. The CDR3 nucleotides are TGTGCCAGCACCCTTGCGGGGTTATCTGAGCAGTTCTTC. Variable domain in full (rest from reference TRBV5-6 and TRBJ2-1): DAGVTQSPTHLIKTRGQQVTLRCSPKSGHDTVSWYQQALGQGPQFIFQYYEEEERQRGNFPDRFSGHQFPNYSSELNVNALLLGDSALYLCASTLAGLSEQFFGPGTRLTVL.

The chain uses TRBV4-3 and TRBJ1-3; D ambiguous. Germline CDR1 LGHNA, CDR2 YSLEER. V was clipped by 2 bases and J by 1 base, with 9 bases between them. The CDR3 covers 15 residues. CDR3 residues: CASSQSHGSGNTIYF. CDR3 nucleotide sequence: TGCGCCAGCAGCCAATCGCATGGGTCTGGAAACACCATATATTTT.

This rearrangement joins TRBV4-3 to TRBJ1-2; D may be TRBD1 (6 bases). Germline lookup yields CDR1 LGHNA and CDR2 YSLEER. The CDR3 runs to 15 residues. Between the trimmed V and J ends, which lost 1 base and 1 base, there was a span of 10 bases. The CDR3 coding sequence is TGCGCCAGCAGCCAAGGTTACAGGGATAACTATGGCTACACCTTC. Protein sequence: CASSQGYRDNYGYTF.

This clone was seen just once. The V gene is TRBV13, the J gene TRBJ2-2; D is unresolved. The V gene's germline CDR1 is PRHDT and CDR2 FYEKMQ (reference sequence). The CDR3 contains 11 residues. The V end lost 6 bases, the J end lost 3 bases, and 2 bases lay between the germline ends. CDR3 sequence: CASRDTGELFF. Written as DNA, the CDR3 is TGTGCCAGCAGGGACACCGGGGAGCTGTTTTTT.